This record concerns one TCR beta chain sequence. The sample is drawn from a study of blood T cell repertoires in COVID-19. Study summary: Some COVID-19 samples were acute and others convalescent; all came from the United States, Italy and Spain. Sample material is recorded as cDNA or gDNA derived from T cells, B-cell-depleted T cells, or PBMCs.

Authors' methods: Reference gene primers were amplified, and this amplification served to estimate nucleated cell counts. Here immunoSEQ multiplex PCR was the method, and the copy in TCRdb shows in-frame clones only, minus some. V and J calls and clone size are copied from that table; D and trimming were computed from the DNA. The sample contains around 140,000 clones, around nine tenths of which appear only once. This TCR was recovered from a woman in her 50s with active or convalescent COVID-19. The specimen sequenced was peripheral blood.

The CDR3 loop reads CATSDGGQGVAGELFF. The CDR3 nucleotides are TGTGCCACCAGTGATGGGGGACAGGGTGTCGCCGGGGAGCTGTTTTTT. The chain has TRBV24-1 and TRBJ2-2, with 9 bases identical to TRBD1. From germline, CDR1 is KGHDR and CDR2 SFDVKD. The CDR3 totals 16 residues. V lost 3 bases, J lost 6 bases, and 7 bases stayed unmatched.